This is a list of T cell receptor beta chains from one sample in a study of blood T cell repertoires in COVID-19. Using immunoSEQ multiplex PCR, the repertoire was profiled, and TCRdb retains in-frame clones only, with some absent. The data show about 81,000 clones, with less than 85% seen just once and less than 15% held by the top ten. Sequences were obtained from peripheral blood. All receptors come from a human donor in a cohort sampled during active COVID-19. Each CDR3 is given with its conserved first and last residue. The order of the fields is J gene, D gene, clone size, V gene, CDR3 protein, CDR3 DNA. D genes are given only for firm matches. Clone size is not always given. Where it is, it says once, few, many or a class for expanded clones.

TRBJ1-1,NA,NA,TRBV5-1,CASSWGRANTEAFF,TGCGCCAGCAGCTGGGGCAGGGCGAACACTGAAGCTTTCTTT
TRBJ1-4,NA,NA,TRBV3-1/TRBV3-2,CASSQFISSGEKLFF,TGTGCCAGCAGCCAATTTATCTCGTCAGGTGAAAAACTGTTTTTT
TRBJ2-5,TRBD2,NA,TRBV9,CASSVGPSGGEQTQYF,TGTGCCAGCAGCGTAGGACCTAGCGGGGGCGAACAGACCCAGTACTTC
TRBJ2-5,NA,NA,TRBV7-9,CASSLDRKRETQYF,TGTGCCAGCAGCTTAGATAGAAAAAGAGAGACCCAGTACTTC
TRBJ1-5,NA,NA,TRBV28,CASSLPSRGGNQPQHF,TGTGCCAGCAGTTTACCCTCACGGGGAGGCAATCAGCCCCAGCATTTT
TRBJ1-2,NA,NA,TRBV18,CASSPGGNRNGYTF,TGTGCCAGCTCACCAGGAGGGAATCGGAATGGCTACACCTTC
TRBJ2-1,NA,NA,TRBV2,CASSAEGGGSYNEQFF,TGTGCCAGCAGTGCGGAAGGCGGAGGCTCCTACAATGAGCAGTTCTTC
TRBJ2-5,TRBD1,NA,TRBV6-5,CASIQGARETQYF,TGTGCCAGCATACAGGGGGCTAGGGAGACCCAGTACTTC
TRBJ1-2,NA,NA,TRBV11-1,CASSLDPGVYGYTF,TGTGCCAGCAGCTTAGATCCGGGAGTCTATGGCTACACCTTC
TRBJ2-2,NA,NA,TRBV9,CASSVIRGELFF,TGTGCCAGCAGCGTAATCCGGGGGGAGCTGTTTTTT
TRBJ2-1,TRBD1,NA,TRBV6-5,CASSPGQGAYNEQFF,TGTGCCAGCAGCCCCGGACAGGGGGCTTACAATGAGCAGTTCTTC
TRBJ1-1,NA,NA,TRBV5-1,CASSPGGRNTEAFF,TGCGCCAGCAGCCCTGGGGGCAGGAACACTGAAGCTTTCTTT
TRBJ1-2,NA,NA,TRBV20-1,CSGRGSNGYTF,TGCAGTGGACGGGGGAGTAATGGCTACACCTTC
TRBJ2-1,NA,NA,TRBV2,CASSEAHESSYNEQFF,TGTGCCAGCAGTGAAGCGCACGAGAGCTCCTACAATGAGCAGTTCTTC
TRBJ1-2,NA,NA,TRBV4-1,CASSQIPVGGRGYTF,TGCGCCAGCAGCCAAATCCCGGTCGGGGGGAGAGGCTACACCTTC
TRBJ2-1,TRBD2,NA,TRBV5-6,CASSPETSGGFSFYNEQFF,TGTGCCAGCAGCCCGGAGACTAGCGGGGGGTTTTCTTTTTACAATGAGCAGTTCTTC
TRBJ2-7,NA,NA,TRBV5-1,CASSLEGQYYEQYF,TGCGCCAGCAGCTTGGAGGGGCAGTACTACGAGCAGTACTTC
TRBJ2-7,NA,once,TRBV30,CAWRAPEAGVTYEQYF,TGTGCCTGGAGGGCACCGGAGGCAGGGGTGACCTACGAGCAGTACTTC
TRBJ1-2,NA,few,TRBV18,CASSLSQGLFNYGYTF,TGTGCCAGCTCGCTGTCCCAGGGTCTTTTTAACTATGGCTACACCTTC
TRBJ2-5,NA,NA,TRBV6-2/TRBV6-3,CASSYAGTLQETQYF,TGTGCCAGCAGTTACGCAGGGACATTACAAGAGACCCAGTACTTC
TRBJ2-3,TRBD2,NA,TRBV5-5,CASSSGGSGGTDTQYF,TGTGCCAGCAGCTCCGGAGGTAGCGGGGGCACAGATACGCAGTATTTT
TRBJ2-1,NA,NA,TRBV7-3,CASSLSPPRQVRNNEQFF,TGTGCCAGCAGCTTATCCCCCCCAAGACAGGTTCGAAACAATGAGCAGTTCTTC
TRBJ2-5,TRBD2,NA,TRBV30,CARGLARQETQYF,TGTGCCCGAGGACTAGCCAGGCAAGAGACCCAGTACTTC
TRBJ1-6,NA,once,TRBV30,CAWISKPPSRSPLHF,TGTGCCTGGATCTCTAAGCCCCCATCCAGGTCACCCCTCCACTTT
TRBJ2-2,TRBD1,once,TRBV6-9,CASSYPGQIIGELFF,TGTGCCAGCAGCTATCCGGGACAGATTATCGGGGAGCTGTTTTTT
TRBJ2-2,TRBD1,NA,TRBV28,CASSGQGGQWLLFF,TGTGCCAGCAGTGGACAGGGGGGTCAATGGTTGCTGTTTTTT
TRBJ2-1,NA,NA,TRBV5-1,CASSPSPGSYNEQFF,TGCGCCAGCAGCCCCAGCCCGGGCTCCTACAATGAGCAGTTCTTC
TRBJ1-2,NA,NA,TRBV27,CASSRQGGSGYTF,TGTGCCAGCAGTCGCCAAGGCGGGAGTGGCTACACCTTC
TRBJ2-4,NA,NA,TRBV2,CASSVTLSDSKNIQYF,TGTGCCAGCAGTGTAACCCTCAGCGATAGCAAAAACATTCAGTACTTC
TRBJ2-7,NA,NA,TRBV3-1/TRBV3-2,CASSQVPGVGEQYF,TGTGCCAGCAGCCAGGTCCCGGGGGTAGGGGAGCAGTACTTC
TRBJ2-7,NA,few,TRBV7-3,CASSLGPQGYEQYF,TGTGCCAGCAGCTTAGGGCCACAGGGCTACGAGCAGTACTTC
TRBJ2-2,NA,NA,TRBV9,CASSVVGGTTGELFF,TGTGCCAGCAGCGTAGTTGGCGGTACAACCGGGGAGCTGTTTTTT
TRBJ2-1,NA,NA,TRBV27,CASSDAGSSSYNEQFF,TGTGCCAGCAGTGACGCCGGGTCGAGCTCCTACAATGAGCAGTTCTTC
TRBJ2-3,NA,once,TRBV7-3,CASSLWAGADTDTQYF,TGTGCCAGCAGCTTATGGGCGGGGGCAGACACAGATACGCAGTATTTT
TRBJ1-2,NA,NA,TRBV4-2,CASSQSSGAYGYTF,TGTGCCAGCAGCCAATCCTCAGGGGCCTATGGCTACACCTTC
TRBJ1-2,NA,NA,TRBV28,CASKENYGYTF,TGTGCCAGCAAGGAGAACTATGGCTACACCTTC
TRBJ1-4,TRBD1,NA,TRBV7-6,CASSSTGQYNEKLFF,TGTGCCAGCAGCTCTACGGGACAGTATAATGAAAAACTGTTTTTT